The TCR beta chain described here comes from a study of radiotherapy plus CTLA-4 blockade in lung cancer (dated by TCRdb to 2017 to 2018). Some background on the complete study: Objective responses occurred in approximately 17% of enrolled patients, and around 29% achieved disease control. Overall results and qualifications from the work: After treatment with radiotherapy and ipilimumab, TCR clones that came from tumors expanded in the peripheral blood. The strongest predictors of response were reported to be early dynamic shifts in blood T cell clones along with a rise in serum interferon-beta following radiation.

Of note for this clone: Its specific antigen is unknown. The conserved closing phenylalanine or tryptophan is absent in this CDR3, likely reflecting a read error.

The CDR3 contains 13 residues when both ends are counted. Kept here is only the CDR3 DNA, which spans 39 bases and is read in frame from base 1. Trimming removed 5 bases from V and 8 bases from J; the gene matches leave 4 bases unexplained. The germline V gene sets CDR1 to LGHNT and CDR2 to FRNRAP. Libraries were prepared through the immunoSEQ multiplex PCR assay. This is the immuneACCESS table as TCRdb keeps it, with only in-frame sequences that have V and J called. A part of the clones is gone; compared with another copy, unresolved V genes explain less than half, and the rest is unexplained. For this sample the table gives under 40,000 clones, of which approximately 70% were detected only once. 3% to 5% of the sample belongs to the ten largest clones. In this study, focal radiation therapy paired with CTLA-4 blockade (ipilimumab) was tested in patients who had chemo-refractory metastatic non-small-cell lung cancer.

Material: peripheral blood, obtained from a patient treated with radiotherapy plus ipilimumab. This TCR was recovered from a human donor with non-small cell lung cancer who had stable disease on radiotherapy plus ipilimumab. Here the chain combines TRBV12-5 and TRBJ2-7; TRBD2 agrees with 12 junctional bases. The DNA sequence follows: TGTGCTAGTGGTCCAGGACTAGCGGGAAAGCAGTACCTC. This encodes CASGPGLAGKQYL.